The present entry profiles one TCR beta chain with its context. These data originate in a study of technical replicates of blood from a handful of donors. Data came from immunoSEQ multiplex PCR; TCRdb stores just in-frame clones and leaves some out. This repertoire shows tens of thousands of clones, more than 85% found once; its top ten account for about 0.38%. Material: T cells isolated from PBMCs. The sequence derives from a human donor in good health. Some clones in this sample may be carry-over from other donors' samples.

The CDR3 region is CASSQTGGTGELFF. CDR3 nucleotides: TGTGCCAGCAGCCAGACAGGGGGCACCGGGGAGCTGTTTTTT. The chain has TRBV7-9 and TRBJ2-2, with 9 bases identical to TRBD1. V was clipped by 5 bases and J by 4 bases; unmatched bases: 2. The CDR3 runs to 14 residues. The germline V gene has CDR1 SEHNR and CDR2 FQNEAQ (reference sequence).